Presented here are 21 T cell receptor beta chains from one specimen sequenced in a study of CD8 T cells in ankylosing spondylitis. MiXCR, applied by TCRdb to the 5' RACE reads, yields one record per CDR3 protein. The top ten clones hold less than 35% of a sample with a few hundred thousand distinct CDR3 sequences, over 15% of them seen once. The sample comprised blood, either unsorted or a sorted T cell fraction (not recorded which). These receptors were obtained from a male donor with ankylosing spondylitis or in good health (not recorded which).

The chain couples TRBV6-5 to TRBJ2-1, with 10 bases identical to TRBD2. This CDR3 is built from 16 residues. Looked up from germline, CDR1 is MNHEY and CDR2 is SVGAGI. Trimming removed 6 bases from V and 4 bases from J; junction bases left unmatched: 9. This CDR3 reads CASRYLAGASYNEQFF. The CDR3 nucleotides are TGTGCCAGCAGATACCTAGCGGGAGCTTCTTACAATGAGCAGTTCTTC.

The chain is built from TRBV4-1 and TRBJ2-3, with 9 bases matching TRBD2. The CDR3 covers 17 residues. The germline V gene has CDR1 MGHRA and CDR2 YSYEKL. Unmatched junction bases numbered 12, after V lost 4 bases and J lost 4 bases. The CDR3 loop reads CASSPPGAGGPPDTQYF. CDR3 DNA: TGCGCCAGCAGCCCCCCCGGCGCGGGAGGGCCTCCAGATACGCAGTATTTT.

CDR3 DNA: TGTGCCAGCAGCCAAGATCTAGCGGGGCATTTCACAGATACGCAGTATTTT. The encoded protein is CASSQDLAGHFTDTQYF. The gene calls are TRBV4-2 and TRBJ2-3; 9 bases are shared with TRBD2. V lost 0 bases and J lost 2; bases outside the gene matches: 6. Germline V gene lookup returns CDR1 LGHNA and CDR2 YNFKEQ. The CDR3 length is 17 residues.

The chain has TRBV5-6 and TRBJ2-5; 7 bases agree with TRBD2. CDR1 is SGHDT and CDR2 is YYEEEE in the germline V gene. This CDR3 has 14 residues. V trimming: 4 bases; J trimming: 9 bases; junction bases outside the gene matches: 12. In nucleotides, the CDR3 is TGTGCCAGCAGCCCGGGACTAATGGGGTCGTCCCAGTACTTC. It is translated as CASSPGLMGSSQYF.

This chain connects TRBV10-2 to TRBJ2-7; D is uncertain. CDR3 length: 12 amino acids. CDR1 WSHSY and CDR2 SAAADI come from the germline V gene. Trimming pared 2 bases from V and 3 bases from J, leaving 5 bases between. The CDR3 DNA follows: TGCGCCAGCAGTGAGCAGAGCTACGAGCAGTACTTC. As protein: CASSEQSYEQYF.

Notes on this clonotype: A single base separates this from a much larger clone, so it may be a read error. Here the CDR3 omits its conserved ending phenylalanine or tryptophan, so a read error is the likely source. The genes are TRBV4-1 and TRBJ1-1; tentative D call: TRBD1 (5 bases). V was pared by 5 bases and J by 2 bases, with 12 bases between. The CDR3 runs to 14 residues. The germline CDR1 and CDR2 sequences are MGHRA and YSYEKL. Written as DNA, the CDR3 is TGCGCCAGCAGCGATGACAGAGGAAACACTGAAGCTTTCTAT. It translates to CASSDDRGNTEAFY.

The CDR3 here is CAIRGGRDEQFF. The CDR3 DNA is TGTGCCATCCGCGGGGGACGGGATGAGCAGTTCTTC. The J gene is TRBJ2-1, the V gene TRBV10-3; 7 nucleotides match TRBD2. CDR3 length: 12 residues. Trimming at V came to 8 bases and at J to 8 bases, leaving 6 bases not matched to a gene. Germline V gives CDR1 ENHRY, CDR2 SYGVKD.

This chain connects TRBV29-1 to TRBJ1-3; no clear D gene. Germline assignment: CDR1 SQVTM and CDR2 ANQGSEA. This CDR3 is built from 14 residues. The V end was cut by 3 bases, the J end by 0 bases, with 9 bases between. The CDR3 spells CSVEPEGSGNTIYF. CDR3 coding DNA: TGCAGCGTTGAGCCAGAAGGCTCTGGAAACACCATATATTTT.

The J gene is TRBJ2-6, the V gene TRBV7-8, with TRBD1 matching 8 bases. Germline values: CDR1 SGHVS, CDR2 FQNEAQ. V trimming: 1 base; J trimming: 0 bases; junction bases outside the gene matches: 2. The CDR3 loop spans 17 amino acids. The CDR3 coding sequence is TGTGCCAGCAGCTTAGGGACAGGGACCTCTGGGGCCAACGTCCTGACTTTC. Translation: CASSLGTGTSGANVLTF.

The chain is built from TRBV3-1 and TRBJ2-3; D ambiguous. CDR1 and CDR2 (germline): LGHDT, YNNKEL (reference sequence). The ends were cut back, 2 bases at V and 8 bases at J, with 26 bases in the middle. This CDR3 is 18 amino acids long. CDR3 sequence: CASSQRAGLPSLEGTQYF. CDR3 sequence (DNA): TGTGCCAGCAGCCAACGTGCAGGCTTACCTTCCCTGGAAGGTACGCAGTATTTT.

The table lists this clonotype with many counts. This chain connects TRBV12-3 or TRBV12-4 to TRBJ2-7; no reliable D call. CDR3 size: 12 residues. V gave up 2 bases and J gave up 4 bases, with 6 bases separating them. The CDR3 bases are TGTGCCAGCAGTTTACTCCTGTACGAGCAGTACTTC. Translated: CASSLLLYEQYF.

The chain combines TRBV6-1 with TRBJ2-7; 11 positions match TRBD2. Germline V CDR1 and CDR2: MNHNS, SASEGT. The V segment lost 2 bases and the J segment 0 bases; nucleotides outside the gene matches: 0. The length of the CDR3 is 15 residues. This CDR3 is CASSETSGSSYEQYF. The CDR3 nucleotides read TGTGCCAGCAGTGAAACTAGCGGGAGCTCCTACGAGCAGTACTTC.

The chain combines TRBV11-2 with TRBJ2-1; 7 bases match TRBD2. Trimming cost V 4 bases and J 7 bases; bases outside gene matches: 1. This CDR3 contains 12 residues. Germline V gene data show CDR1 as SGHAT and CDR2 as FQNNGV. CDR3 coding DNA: TGTGCCAGCAGCTGGGAGGGTAATGAGCAGTTCTTC. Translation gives CASSWEGNEQFF.

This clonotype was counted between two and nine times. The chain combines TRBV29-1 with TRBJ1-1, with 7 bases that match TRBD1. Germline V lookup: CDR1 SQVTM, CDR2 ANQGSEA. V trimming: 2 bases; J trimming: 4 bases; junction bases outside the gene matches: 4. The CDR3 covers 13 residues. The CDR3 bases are TGCAGCGTTGAACTCCAGGGGGGCACTGAAGCTTTCTTT. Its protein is CSVELQGGTEAFF.

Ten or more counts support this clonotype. Written as DNA, the CDR3 is TGCAGCGTTGTCTCGTTCCTCGACAGGGGGAGTACTGAAGCTTTCTTT. As protein: CSVVSFLDRGSTEAFF. The chain combines TRBV29-1 with TRBJ1-1; TRBD1 matches at 9 bases. The V and J ends lost 4 bases and 5 bases, in that order; junction bases with no gene match: 14. Looked up from germline, CDR1 is SQVTM and CDR2 is ANQGSEA. CDR3 size: 16 residues. Based on the CDR3 plus reference TRBV29-1 and TRBJ1-1, the full variable domain is SAVISQKPSRDICQRGTSLTIQCQVDSQVTMMFWYRQQPGQSLTLIATANQGSEATYESGFVIDKFPISRPNLTFSTLTVSNMSPEDSSIYLCSVVSFLDRGSTEAFFGQGTRLTVV.

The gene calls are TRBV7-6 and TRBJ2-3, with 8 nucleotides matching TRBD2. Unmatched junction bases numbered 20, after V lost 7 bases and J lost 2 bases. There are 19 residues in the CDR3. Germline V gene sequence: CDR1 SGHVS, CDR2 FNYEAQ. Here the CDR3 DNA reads TGTGCCAGCACCCCTTGTCGTACCAGCGGGAGTCGGCACACAGATACGCAGTATTTT. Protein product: CASTPCRTSGSRHTDTQYF.

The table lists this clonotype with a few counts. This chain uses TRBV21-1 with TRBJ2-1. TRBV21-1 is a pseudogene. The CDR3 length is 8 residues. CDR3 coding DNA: TGTGCCAGCAACCAGCAGTTCTTC. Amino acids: CASNQQFF.

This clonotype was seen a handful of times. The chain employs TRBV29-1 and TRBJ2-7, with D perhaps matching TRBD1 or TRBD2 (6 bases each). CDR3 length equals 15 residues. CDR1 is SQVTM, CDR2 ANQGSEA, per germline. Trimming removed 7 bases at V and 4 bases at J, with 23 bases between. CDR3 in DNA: TGCAGCGCCAGAAGGGGGGCGTGGTGTGGATACGAGCAGTACTTC. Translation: CSARRGAWCGYEQYF.

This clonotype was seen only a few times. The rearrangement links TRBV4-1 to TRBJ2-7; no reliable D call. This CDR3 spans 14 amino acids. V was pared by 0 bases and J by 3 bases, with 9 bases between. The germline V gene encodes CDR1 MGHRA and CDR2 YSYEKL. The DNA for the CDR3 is TGCGCCAGCAGCCAAGAGCGAAGCCGCTACGAGCAGTACTTC. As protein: CASSQERSRYEQYF.

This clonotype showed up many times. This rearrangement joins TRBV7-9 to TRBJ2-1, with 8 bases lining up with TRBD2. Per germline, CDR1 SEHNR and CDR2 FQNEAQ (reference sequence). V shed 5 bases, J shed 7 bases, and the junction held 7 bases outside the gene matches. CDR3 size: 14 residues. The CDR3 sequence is CASSIIAGRNEQFF. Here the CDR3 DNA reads TGTGCCAGCAGCATCATAGCGGGAAGGAATGAGCAGTTCTTC. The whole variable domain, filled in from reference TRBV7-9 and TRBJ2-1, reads DTGVSQNPRHKITKRGQNVTFRCDPISEHNRLYWYRQTLGQGPEFLTYFQNEAQLEKSRLLSDRFSAERPKGSFSTLEIQRTEQGDSAMYLCASSIIAGRNEQFFGPGTRLTVL.

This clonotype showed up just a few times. The CDR3 DNA reads TGTGCCAGCAGCCCCTCTAGCGGGAGGTCCTACAATGAGCAGTTCTTC. The encoded protein is CASSPSSGRSYNEQFF. This chain uses TRBV3-1 with TRBJ2-1; 11 positions agree with TRBD2. The germline V gene has CDR1 LGHDT and CDR2 YNNKEL (reference sequence). The CDR3 consists of 16 residues. The V and J ends lost 4 bases and 1 base, in that order; junction bases with no gene match: 3.